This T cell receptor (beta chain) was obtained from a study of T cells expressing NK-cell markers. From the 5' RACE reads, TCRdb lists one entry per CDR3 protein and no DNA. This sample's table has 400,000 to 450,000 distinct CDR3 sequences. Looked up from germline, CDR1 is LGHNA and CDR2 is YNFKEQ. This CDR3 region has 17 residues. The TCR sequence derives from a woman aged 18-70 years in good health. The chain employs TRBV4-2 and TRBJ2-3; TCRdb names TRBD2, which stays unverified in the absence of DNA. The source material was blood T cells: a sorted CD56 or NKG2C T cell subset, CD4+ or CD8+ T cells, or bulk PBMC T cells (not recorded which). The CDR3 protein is CASSQGAAGLPTDTQYF.